This paragraph covers one T cell receptor beta chain sequence. The antigen remains undetermined. These data are taken from a study of OX40 agonist ivuxolimab in advanced cancers. Study results and caveats: At 0.1-3.0 mg/kg, partial responders had clonal expansion among the lowest observed.

Produced via immunoSEQ multiplex PCR; TCRdb's table is partial and in-frame only. The sample records 15,000 to 20,000 clones, about 83% being singletons. The receptor's source is an adult with an advanced solid tumor such as melanoma, head and neck, liver or kidney cancer. This material consisted of CD4+ or CD8+ T cells sorted from blood, taken in a trial of the OX40 agonist ivuxolimab.

CDR3 residues: CASSPVRVDQPQHF. The CDR3 nucleotides read TGTGCCAGCAGCCCCGTCAGGGTTGATCAGCCCCAGCATTTT. The chain employs TRBV6-5 and TRBJ1-5; TRBD1 is a possible D gene (5 bases). This CDR3 is 14 amino acids long. CDR1 is MNHEY and CDR2 is SVGAGI in the germline V gene. V lost 6 bases and J 5 bases, leaving 14 bases between the germline ends.